This TCR beta chain was recorded in a study of CD8+CD57+ T cells in acquired aplastic anemia. Study-wide context: Sorted CD4+ and CD8+ cells gave a mean 3.2 ug DNA, range about 0.17 to 27.4 ug.

This clonotype was counted ten times or more. The study profiled TCR beta VDJ and CDR3 using genomic DNA as template. TCRdb re-called the reads through MiXCR, storing one row per CDR3 protein. The sample includes 200,000 to 250,000 distinct CDR3 sequences, roughly 45% of them seen just once. Between the trimmed V and J ends, which lost 2 bases and 0 bases, there was a span of 10 bases. This CDR3 has 14 residues. The germline CDR1 and CDR2 sequences are DFQATT and SNEGSKA (reference sequence). Selection for sequencing was limited to patients who had shown CD8+CD57+ cell expansion by flow cytometry. In all patients, the disease was severe acquired aplastic anemia.

The sequence was obtained from a human donor with aplastic anemia. Sequences were obtained from sorted CD4+, CD8+, or CD8+CD57+ T cells (not recorded which) from PBMCs. This chain connects TRBV20-1 to TRBJ1-2, with D uncertain. CDR3 sequence reads: CSARQEKPNYGYTF. In DNA, the CDR3 is TGCAGTGCTAGACAGGAGAAGCCTAACTATGGCTACACCTTC.